These 21 T cell receptor beta chains were sequenced from one sample in a study of regulatory T cells in long-lasting Graves disease. Combining iRepertoire HTBI primers with Arm-PCR of CDR3 regions, the authors built TCR beta libraries. TCRdb re-called the multiplex PCR reads through MiXCR, storing one row per CDR3 protein. The sample lists around 500,000 distinct CDR3 sequences; less than 25% were seen once. Indicated time point: persistent/refractory GD, antithyroid drugs over 5 years with positive TRAb. There was RNA extracted from PBMCs, and the TCR library was made from it. The specimen was peripheral blood mononuclear cells (PBMCs), collected when the disease was refractory, from a patient treated with antithyroid drugs. Receptors were obtained from a female donor with Graves disease.

A note on this clonotype: The CDR3 carries no conserved terminal phenylalanine or tryptophan, so it likely arises from a read error. V usage is TRBV28 and J usage is TRBJ1-2; no definite D call. Germline assignment: CDR1 MDHEN and CDR2 SYDVKM. The length of the CDR3 is 13 residues. V lost 3 bases and J lost 4, with 9 bases in between. The CDR3 region is CASSFSSAYGYTL. CDR3 coding DNA: TGTGCCAGCAGTTTTTCCTCCGCCTATGGCTACACCCTC.

This rearrangement joins TRBV27 to TRBJ1-1; D might be TRBD1 (6 bases). The CDR3 covers 15 residues. Germline V gene data show CDR1 as MNHEY and CDR2 as SMNVEV (reference sequence). V lost 5 bases, J lost 6 bases, and 19 bases lay in between. CDR3 in DNA: TGTGCCAGCAGTCCGCGGGACAATAGGCACGCTGAAGCTTTCTTT. It is translated as CASSPRDNRHAEAFF.

The rearrangement joins TRBV9 to TRBJ2-2, with D perhaps TRBD2 (5 bases). V lost 3 bases, J lost 7 bases, and 16 bases lay in between. Looked up from germline, CDR1 is SGDLS and CDR2 is YYNGEE. CDR3 length equals 15 residues. CDR3 sequence (DNA): TGTGCCAGCAGCGCCGATGAGGGAGTGAACGGGGAGCTGTTTTTT. Protein sequence: CASSADEGVNGELFF.

The rearrangement joins TRBV15 to TRBJ2-1; 10 bases are a match to TRBD2. This CDR3 has 16 residues. Germline CDR1 and CDR2: LNHNV and YYDKDF (reference sequence). The ends lost 1 base at V and 8 bases at J; junction bases unmatched: 8. The CDR3 region has the DNA TGTGCCACCAGCAGAGGCGAATCCGGGACTAGCGATGAGCAGTTCTTC. Protein product: CATSRGESGTSDEQFF.

The chain combines TRBV5-4 with TRBJ2-7; maybe TRBD1 (6 bases). The V and J ends lost 2 bases and 4 bases respectively, with 16 bases between them. The CDR3 is 15 residues long. Germline CDR1 reads SGHNT; CDR2 reads YYREEE (reference sequence). CDR3 residues: CASSLDGQWGYEQYF. The CDR3 region has the DNA TGTGCCAGCAGCTTAGACGGACAGTGGGGGTACGAGCAGTACTTC.

The rearrangement joins TRBV6-2 or TRBV6-3 to TRBJ1-4; D remains unclear. V lost 10 bases, J lost 3 bases, and 12 bases lay in between. There are 13 residues in the CDR3. Germline CDR1 is MNHEY and CDR2 is SVGEGT. The CDR3 DNA follows: TGTGCCACATCGACGGTACCTAATGAAAAACTGTTTTTT. Amino acids: CATSTVPNEKLFF.

This chain links TRBV9 with TRBJ2-7, with 9 bases aligning to TRBD2. The CDR3 spans 14 residues. V shed 7 bases and J 3 bases; nucleotides not matched to a gene: 8. Germline lookup yields CDR1 SGDLS and CDR2 YYNGEE. CDR3 coding DNA: TGTGCCAGCGCCCGGCGGGAGGGAGGCTACGAGCAGTACTTC. It is translated as CASARREGGYEQYF. The full variable domain, completed using reference TRBV9 and TRBJ2-7, is DSGVTQTPKHLITATGQRVTLRCSPRSGDLSVYWYQQSLDQGLQFLIQYYNGEERAKGNILERFSAQQFPDLHSELNLSSLELGDSALYFCASARREGGYEQYFGPGTRLTVT.

The CDR3 sequence is CAILLTSGSFYEQYF. CDR3 coding DNA: TGTGCCATCCTCTTGACTAGCGGGAGTTTCTACGAGCAGTACTTC. The chain joins TRBV10-3 to TRBJ2-7, with 12 bases that match TRBD2. The V gene end was trimmed by 8 bases and the J gene end by 3 bases; junction bases not matched to a gene: 8. CDR3 length equals 15 residues. Germline assignment: CDR1 ENHRY and CDR2 SYGVKD.

This clonotype appeared many times. The chain uses TRBV28 and TRBJ2-2; D is possibly TRBD2 (6 bases). V lost 8 bases to trimming and J lost 2 bases, with 12 bases between them. Germline V gene data show CDR1 as MDHEN and CDR2 as SYDVKM. CDR3 length equals 14 residues. The DNA of the CDR3 is TGTGCCAGCCTCCGGGGAGGTAACACCGGGGAGCTGTTTTTT. As protein: CASLRGGNTGELFF.

This clonotype was counted at least ten times. The chain is built from TRBV3-1 and TRBJ1-3; unclear D gene. This CDR3 spans 15 amino acids. The germline CDR1 and CDR2 sequences are LGHDT and YNNKEL (reference sequence). The ends were cut back, 4 bases at V and 4 bases at J, with 14 bases in the middle. The CDR3 DNA is TGTGCCAGCAGCCCCCTTGACGCCGCAGGAAACACCATATATTTT. It is translated as CASSPLDAAGNTIYF.

There are a few counts of this clonotype. The chain uses TRBV6-1 and TRBJ1-2; D is unresolved. The V gene's germline CDR1 is MNHNS and CDR2 SASEGT. The CDR3 runs 13 residues. V shed 10 bases and J shed 6 bases, with 18 bases lying between them. CDR3 protein: CATSDGGPNGYTF. The DNA of the CDR3 is TGTGCCACCTCGGACGGAGGCCCCAATGGCTACACCTTC.

This clonotype was recorded at least ten times. The chain recombines TRBV12-3 or TRBV12-4 with TRBJ2-7; D uncertain. V shed 2 bases and J shed 2 bases, with 7 bases lying between them. The CDR3 extends over 13 amino acids. The CDR3 here is CASSLQLAYEQYF. The CDR3 DNA reads TGTGCCAGCAGTTTACAGTTAGCCTACGAGCAGTACTTC.

The chain is built from TRBV6-1 and TRBJ1-1; D perhaps matches TRBD1 (6 bases). V shed 6 bases and J shed 6 bases, with 17 bases lying between them. From germline, CDR1 is MNHNS and CDR2 SASEGT. CDR3 size: 14 residues. Here the CDR3 DNA reads TGTGCCAGCAGCGATTACAGGGCAAGGTCTGAAGCTTTCTTT. Translated: CASSDYRARSEAFF.

This clonotype has at least ten counts. The chain joins TRBV2 to TRBJ2-4, with a possible D match to TRBD1 (6 bases). V was pared by 11 bases and J by 2 bases, with 16 bases between. The CDR3 sequence is 14 residues long. Germline values: CDR1 SNHLY, CDR2 FYNNEI. The CDR3 spells CAARGQGTKNIQYF. DNA of the CDR3: TGTGCCGCCCGTGGGCAGGGGACCAAAAACATTCAGTACTTC.

The chain links TRBV6-2 or TRBV6-3 to TRBJ2-7; 7 bases are shared with TRBD2. V shed 0 bases, J shed 5 bases, and the junction held 13 bases outside the gene matches. This CDR3 is built from 17 residues. CDR1 and CDR2 from the germline V gene are MNHEY and SVGEGT. The CDR3 is CASSYSSMVGRSHEQYF. CDR3 sequence (DNA): TGTGCCAGCAGTTACTCGTCCATGGTCGGGAGGTCTCACGAGCAGTACTTC.

The chain's CDR3 is CASSLFRQATNYGYTF. For the CDR3, the DNA is TGTGCCAGTAGTCTCTTCAGACAGGCGACGAACTATGGCTACACCTTC. The rearrangement joins TRBV19 to TRBJ1-2; TRBD1 might be the D (6 bases). The CDR3 is 16 residues long. V lost 5 bases to trimming and J lost 2 bases, with 18 bases between them. The germline gives CDR1 LNHDA, CDR2 SQIVND (reference sequence).

This clonotype came up many times. The chain combines TRBV10-3 with TRBJ2-2, with 9 bases matching TRBD1. The germline gives CDR1 ENHRY, CDR2 SYGVKD. With 5 bases clipped from V and 4 bases from J, the junction kept 5 bases outside the gene matches. The CDR3 spans 15 residues. CDR3 protein: CAISPGQGGTGELFF. The CDR3 nucleotides read TGTGCCATCAGTCCGGGACAGGGAGGCACCGGGGAGCTGTTTTTT.

With respect to this clonotype: One end of the junction does not line up with germline, which may come from a read error. V usage is TRBV27 and J usage is TRBJ2-7; D is ambiguous. Germline CDR1 MNHEY, CDR2 SMNVEV (reference sequence). The length of the CDR3 is 18 residues. In nucleotides, the CDR3 is TGTACCAGCACCCCGTCTCGGCGTTTTCAATTTTCTTCCTACGAGCAGTACTTC. Its protein product is CTSTPSRRFQFSSYEQYF.

This clonotype was seen more than once but under ten times. V and J are TRBV5-1 and TRBJ2-1; TRBD2 is a possible D gene (5 bases). Per germline, CDR1 SGHRS and CDR2 YFSETQ. There are 16 residues in the CDR3. V was trimmed by 5 bases and J by 0 bases, leaving 15 bases between them. CDR3 sequence reads: CASREPGLSSYNEQFF. DNA of the CDR3: TGCGCCAGCAGGGAACCAGGACTCAGCTCCTACAATGAGCAGTTCTTC. The entire variable domain, with the rest obtained from reference TRBV5-1 and TRBJ2-1, is as follows: KAGVTQTPRYLIKTRGQQVTLSCSPISGHRSVSWYQQTPGQGLQFLFEYFSETQRNKGNFPGRFSGRQFSNSRSEMNVSTLELGDSALYLCASREPGLSSYNEQFFGPGTRLTVL.

In this sample, this clonotype turned up many times. The CDR3 sequence: CASSYGTDTYEQYF. CDR3 DNA: TGTGCCAGCAGTTACGGGACAGATACCTACGAGCAGTACTTC. V usage is TRBV6-5 and J usage is TRBJ2-7, with 7 bases aligning to TRBD1. This CDR3 region has 14 residues. Per germline, CDR1 MNHEY and CDR2 SVGAGI. J was trimmed by 2 bases and V by 2 bases; bases with no gene match: 3.

A word on this clonotype: A read error may account for a junction end that differs from germline. This chain joins TRBV28 and TRBJ2-2; D is perhaps TRBD2 (5 bases). Germline V gene lookup returns CDR1 MDHEN and CDR2 SYDVKM. This CDR3 comprises 14 residues. The CDR3, as DNA: TGTGCCAGCAGTTTGTGGGAGAACGCCGGGGAGCTGTTTTTT. Its protein product is CASSLWENAGELFF.